A single sample gave rise to the 4 T cell receptor beta chains below, sequenced in a study of T cells in Graves' hyperthyroidism and ophthalmopathy. RNA transcripts provided the source from which TCR beta CDR3 regions were amplified. HTBI primers were used for first-round RT-PCR of the TCR CDR3. TCRdb re-called the multiplex PCR reads through MiXCR, storing one row per CDR3 protein. The sample records 360,000 or so distinct CDR3 sequences, 15% to 20% being singletons. The specimen sequenced was blood. The receptors were sampled from a woman in her late teens or twenties with Graves' hyperthyroidism.

This clonotype was seen repeatedly, ten times or more. The chain employs TRBV20-1 and TRBJ1-1; the match to TRBD1 covers 7 bases. CDR3 length: 14 residues. V gave up 5 bases and J gave up 0 bases; unmatched junction bases: 6. CDR1 DFQATT and CDR2 SNEGSKA come from the germline V gene (reference sequence). CDR3 bases: TGCAGTGCTCAAGACAGGGTCATGAACACTGAAGCTTTCTTT. Amino acid sequence: CSAQDRVMNTEAFF.

The chain recombines TRBV12-3 or TRBV12-4 with TRBJ2-3; D is possibly TRBD2 (5 bases). CDR3 length: 12 residues. Trimming stripped 8 bases from V and 5 bases from J, with 11 bases between. The CDR3 here is CASGLRGDTQYF. Written as DNA, the CDR3 is TGTGCCAGCGGCCTCCGGGGAGATACGCAGTATTTT.

This clonotype was seen at least ten times. This rearrangement joins TRBV27 to TRBJ1-2; D perhaps matches TRBD1 (6 bases). V was cut by 5 bases and J by 7 bases, with 14 bases left in between. CDR3 length: 13 residues. Germline lookup yields CDR1 MNHEY and CDR2 SMNVEV (reference sequence). CDR3 residues: CASSPFQGIGYTF. The DNA for the CDR3 is TGTGCCAGCAGTCCATTCCAGGGGATTGGCTACACCTTC.

A note on this clonotype: One end of the junction fails to match germline, which may point to a read error. V is TRBV5-4 and J is TRBJ2-5; TRBD2 aligns across 7 bases. Germline V CDR1 and CDR2: SGHNT, YYREEE (reference sequence). The CDR3 totals 14 residues. DNA for the CDR3: TGTGCCCGCAGCGTGGCCGGGGGGATGGAGACCCAGTACTTC. This codes for CARSVAGGMETQYF.